This T cell receptor beta chain was captured by sequencing in a study of CD8 T cells in Susac syndrome. cDNA came from approximately 0.5 to 1 ug RNA primed by random hexamers. TCRdb passed the immunoSEQ multiplex PCR reads through MiXCR, listing each CDR3 protein once. The sample carries fewer than 300,000 distinct CDR3 sequences, about 85% recorded once. FACS was used to enrich TEMRA cells, whereas the CD8+ and CD4+ T cells were obtained by negative isolation. The CDR3 is made up of 16 amino acids. Trimming took 1 base from V and 3 from J, leaving 13 bases between them. CDR1 is SGHAT and CDR2 is FQNNGV in the germline V gene.

What was sequenced was CD8+ T cells from PBMCs. The genes are TRBV11-2 and TRBJ2-1; D possibly corresponds to TRBD2 (6 bases). This receptor was obtained from a human donor with multiple sclerosis. The CDR3 sequence: CASSLVGAGSYNEQFF. DNA for the CDR3: TGTGCCAGCAGCTTAGTCGGCGCGGGAAGCTACAATGAGCAGTTCTTC.